This T cell receptor (beta chain) was recovered during a study of breast tumors, draining lymph nodes, adjacent tissues. Study-wide results and limits: The lymph node origin of tumor T cells was framed as consistent with a hypothesis, not demonstrated. Tumor TCR diversity was below lymph nodes but above nontumor tissue. Luminal-like breast cancer showed significantly higher tumor–nontumor repertoire similarity than basal-like. Most tumor T cells seemingly derive from lymph node, then expand in tumor.

This clonotype was detected ten times or more. No antigen is known for it. The lymph nodes were axillary draining lymph nodes from breast cancer patients. TCRdb re-derived calls from the multiplex PCR reads in MiXCR, one entry per CDR3 protein. The sample carries 200,000 or so distinct CDR3 sequences, about 32% recorded once. The CDR3 consists of 14 residues. V shed 7 bases and J shed 7 bases, with 16 bases lying between them. The germline gives CDR1 SNHLY, CDR2 FYNNEI. The gene calls are TRBV2 and TRBJ1-4; D may be TRBD1 (6 bases). This clonotype originated in a female donor with breast cancer. Some clones in this sample may be carry-over from other donors' samples. The source material was axillary lymph node tissue. The CDR3 DNA is TGTGCCAGCAATAGGGGGGGCGATTCTGAAAAACTGTTTTTT. Protein sequence: CASNRGGDSEKLFF. Full variable domain (missing parts from reference TRBV2 and TRBJ1-4): EPEVTQTPSHQVTQMGQEVILRCVPISNHLYFYWYRQILGQKVEFLVSFYNNEISEKSEIFDDQFSVERPDGSNFTLKIRSTKLEDSAMYFCASNRGGDSEKLFFGSGTQLSVL.